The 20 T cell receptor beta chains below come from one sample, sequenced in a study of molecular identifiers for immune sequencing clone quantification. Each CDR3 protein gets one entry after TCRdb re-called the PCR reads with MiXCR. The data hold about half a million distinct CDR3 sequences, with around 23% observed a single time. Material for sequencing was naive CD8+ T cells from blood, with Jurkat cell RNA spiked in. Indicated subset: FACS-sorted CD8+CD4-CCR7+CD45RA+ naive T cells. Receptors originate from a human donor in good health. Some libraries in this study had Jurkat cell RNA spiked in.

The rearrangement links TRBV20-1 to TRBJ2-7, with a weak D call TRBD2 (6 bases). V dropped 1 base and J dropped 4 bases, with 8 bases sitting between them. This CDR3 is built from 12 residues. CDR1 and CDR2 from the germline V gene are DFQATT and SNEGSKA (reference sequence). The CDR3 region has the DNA TGCAGTGCTAGAGGGACTACTTACGAGCAGTACTTC. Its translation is CSARGTTYEQYF.

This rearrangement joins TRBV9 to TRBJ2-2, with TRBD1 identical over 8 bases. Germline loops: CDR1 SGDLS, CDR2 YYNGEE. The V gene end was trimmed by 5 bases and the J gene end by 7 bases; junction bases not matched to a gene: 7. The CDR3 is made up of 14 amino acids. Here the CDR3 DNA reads TGTGCCAGCAGTAAGTCAGGGGGCCACGGGGAGCTGTTTTTT. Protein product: CASSKSGGHGELFF.

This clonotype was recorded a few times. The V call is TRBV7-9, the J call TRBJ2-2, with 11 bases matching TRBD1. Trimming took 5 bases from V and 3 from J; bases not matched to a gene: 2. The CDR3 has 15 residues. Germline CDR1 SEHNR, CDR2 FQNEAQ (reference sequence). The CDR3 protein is CASSGQGADTGELFF. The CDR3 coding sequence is TGTGCCAGCAGCGGACAGGGGGCGGACACCGGGGAGCTGTTTTTT. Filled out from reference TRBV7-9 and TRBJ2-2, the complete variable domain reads DTGVSQNPRHKITKRGQNVTFRCDPISEHNRLYWYRQTLGQGPEFLTYFQNEAQLEKSRLLSDRFSAERPKGSFSTLEIQRTEQGDSAMYLCASSGQGADTGELFFGEGSRLTVL.

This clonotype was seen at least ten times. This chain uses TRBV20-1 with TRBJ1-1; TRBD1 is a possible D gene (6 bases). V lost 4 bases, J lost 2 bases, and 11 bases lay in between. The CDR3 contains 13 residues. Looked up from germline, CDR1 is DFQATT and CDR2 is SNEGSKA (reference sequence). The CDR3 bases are TGCAGTGCTATTCAGGGGTTCAACACTGAAGCTTTCTTT. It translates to CSAIQGFNTEAFF.

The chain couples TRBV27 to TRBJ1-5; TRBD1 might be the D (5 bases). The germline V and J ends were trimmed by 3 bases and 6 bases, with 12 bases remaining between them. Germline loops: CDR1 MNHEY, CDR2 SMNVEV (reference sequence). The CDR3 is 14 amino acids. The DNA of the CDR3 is TGTGCCAGCAGTTTGTCAGGGTGGGGTCAGCCCCAGCATTTT. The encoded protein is CASSLSGWGQPQHF.

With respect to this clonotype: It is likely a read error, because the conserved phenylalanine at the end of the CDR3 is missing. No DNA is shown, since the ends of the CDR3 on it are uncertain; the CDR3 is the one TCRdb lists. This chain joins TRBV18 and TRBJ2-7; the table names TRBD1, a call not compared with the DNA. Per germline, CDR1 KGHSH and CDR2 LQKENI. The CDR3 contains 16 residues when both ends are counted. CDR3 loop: CASSPPPGQGAGEQCL.

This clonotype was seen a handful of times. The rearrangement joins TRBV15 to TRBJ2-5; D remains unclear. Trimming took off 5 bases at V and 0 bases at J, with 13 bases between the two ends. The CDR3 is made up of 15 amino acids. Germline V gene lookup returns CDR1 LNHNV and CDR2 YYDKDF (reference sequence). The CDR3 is CATSRVFTDQETQYF. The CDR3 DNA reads TGTGCCACCAGCCGAGTTTTCACAGACCAAGAGACCCAGTACTTC.

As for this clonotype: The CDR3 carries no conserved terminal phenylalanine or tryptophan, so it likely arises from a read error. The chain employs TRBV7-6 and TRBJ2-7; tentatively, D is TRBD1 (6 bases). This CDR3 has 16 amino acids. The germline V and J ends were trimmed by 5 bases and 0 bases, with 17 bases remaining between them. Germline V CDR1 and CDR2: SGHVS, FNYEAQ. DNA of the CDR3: TGTGCCAGCAGCCTCGGACAGCCCCTTGGCTCCTACGAGCAGTACCTC. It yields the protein CASSLGQPLGSYEQYL.

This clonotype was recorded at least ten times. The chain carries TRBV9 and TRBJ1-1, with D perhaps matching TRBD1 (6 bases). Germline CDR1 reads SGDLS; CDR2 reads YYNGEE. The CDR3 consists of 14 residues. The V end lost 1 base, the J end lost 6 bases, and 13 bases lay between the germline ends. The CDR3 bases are TGTGCCAGCAGCGTATTCTTACAGGGCCCTGAAGCTTTCTTT. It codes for CASSVFLQGPEAFF.

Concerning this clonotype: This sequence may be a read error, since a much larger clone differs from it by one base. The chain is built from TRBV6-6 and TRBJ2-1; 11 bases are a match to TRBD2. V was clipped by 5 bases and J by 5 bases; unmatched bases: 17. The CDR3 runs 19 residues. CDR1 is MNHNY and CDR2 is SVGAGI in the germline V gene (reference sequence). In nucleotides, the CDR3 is TGTGCCAGCAGTAACACGGGACTAGCGGTCCTACTGGGGAACAATGAGCAGTTCTTC. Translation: CASSNTGLAVLLGNNEQFF.

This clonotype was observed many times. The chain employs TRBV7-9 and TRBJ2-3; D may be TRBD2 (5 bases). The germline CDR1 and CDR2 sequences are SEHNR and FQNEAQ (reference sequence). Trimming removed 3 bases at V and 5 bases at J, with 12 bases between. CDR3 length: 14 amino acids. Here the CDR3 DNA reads TGTGCCAGCAGCTTCGACTACCTGGGAGATACGCAGTATTTT. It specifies CASSFDYLGDTQYF.

The CDR3 here is CASSLFGTPASTDTQYF. The CDR3 DNA is TGTGCCAGCAGCTTATTCGGGACTCCGGCTAGCACAGATACGCAGTATTTT. The chain recombines TRBV7-6 with TRBJ2-3; TRBD2 might be the D (6 bases). The CDR3 extends over 17 amino acids. The V gene lost 2 bases and the J gene lost 0 bases, with 15 bases spanning the gap. From germline, CDR1 is SGHVS and CDR2 FNYEAQ. The full variable domain, completed using reference TRBV7-6 and TRBJ2-3, is GAGVSQSPRYKVTKRGQDVALRCDPISGHVSLYWYRQALGQGPEFLTYFNYEAQQDKSGLPNDRFSAERPEGSISTLTIQRTEQRDSAMYRCASSLFGTPASTDTQYFGPGTRLTVL.

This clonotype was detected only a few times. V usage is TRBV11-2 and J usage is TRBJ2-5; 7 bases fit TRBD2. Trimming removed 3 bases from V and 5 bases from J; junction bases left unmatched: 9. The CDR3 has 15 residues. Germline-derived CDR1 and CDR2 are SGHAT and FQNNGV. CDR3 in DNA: TGTGCCAGCAGCTTGGCCGGGACTACCTGGGAGACCCAGTACTTC. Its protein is CASSLAGTTWETQYF.

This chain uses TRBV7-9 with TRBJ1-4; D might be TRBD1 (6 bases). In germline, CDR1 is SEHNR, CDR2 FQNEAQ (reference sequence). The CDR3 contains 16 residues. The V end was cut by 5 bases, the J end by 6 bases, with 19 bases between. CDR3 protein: CASSPVLTGAYEKLFF. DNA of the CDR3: TGTGCCAGCAGCCCAGTCCTGACAGGAGCTTATGAAAAACTGTTTTTT.

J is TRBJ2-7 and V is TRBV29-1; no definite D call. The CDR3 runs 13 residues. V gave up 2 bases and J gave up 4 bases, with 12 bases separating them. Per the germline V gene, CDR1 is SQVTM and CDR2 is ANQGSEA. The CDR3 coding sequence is TGCAGCGTTGAAAGTGGGCGGAGATACGAGCAGTACTTC. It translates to CSVESGRRYEQYF.

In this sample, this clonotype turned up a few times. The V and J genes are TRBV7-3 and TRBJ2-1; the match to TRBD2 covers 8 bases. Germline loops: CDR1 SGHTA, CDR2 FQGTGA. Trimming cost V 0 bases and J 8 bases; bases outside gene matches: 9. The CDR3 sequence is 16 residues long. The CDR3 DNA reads TGTGCCAGCAGCTTAACGATCGGTAGCGGGACCGATGAGCAGTTCTTC. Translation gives CASSLTIGSGTDEQFF.

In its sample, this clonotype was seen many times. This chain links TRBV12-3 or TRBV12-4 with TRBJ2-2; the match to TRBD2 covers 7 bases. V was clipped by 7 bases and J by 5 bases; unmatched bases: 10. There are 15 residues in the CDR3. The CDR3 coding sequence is TGTGCCAGCAATTTCGGGGACTACACAACCGGGGAGCTGTTTTTT. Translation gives CASNFGDYTTGELFF.

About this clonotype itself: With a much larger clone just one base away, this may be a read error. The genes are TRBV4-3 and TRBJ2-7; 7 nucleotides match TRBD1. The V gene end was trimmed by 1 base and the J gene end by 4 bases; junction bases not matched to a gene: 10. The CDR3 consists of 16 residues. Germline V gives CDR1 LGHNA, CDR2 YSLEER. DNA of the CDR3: TGCGCCAGCAGCCAAGCTTCAACAGGGGACGGGTACGAGCAGTACTTC. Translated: CASSQASTGDGYEQYF.

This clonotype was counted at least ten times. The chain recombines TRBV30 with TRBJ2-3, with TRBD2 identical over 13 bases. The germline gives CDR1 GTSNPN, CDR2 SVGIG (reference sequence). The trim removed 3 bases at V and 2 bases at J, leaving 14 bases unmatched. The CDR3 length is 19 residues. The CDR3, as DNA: TGTGCCTGGAGAGCCTGGGGGCCCGGGACTAGCGGGAACACAGATACGCAGTATTTT. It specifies CAWRAWGPGTSGNTDTQYF.

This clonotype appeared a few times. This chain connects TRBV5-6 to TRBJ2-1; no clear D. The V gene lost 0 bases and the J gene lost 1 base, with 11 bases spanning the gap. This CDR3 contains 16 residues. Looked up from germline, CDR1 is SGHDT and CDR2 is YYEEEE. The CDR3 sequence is CASSLGGSRSYNEQFF. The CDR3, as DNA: TGTGCCAGCAGCTTGGGAGGTTCTAGGTCCTACAATGAGCAGTTCTTC.